These T cell receptor beta chains were read from a single sample in a study of cytomegalovirus exposure and HLA in healthy donors. Repertoires were generated with immunoSEQ multiplex PCR, while TCRdb's copy carries only in-frame clones and drops some. The sample yields 110,000 to 150,000 clones, roughly 65% seen once. Material: PBMCs. The receptors shown here come from a man aged 55 to 70 in good health and CMV-seronegative. Both conserved end residues are part of each CDR3. Fields, in order: V gene, clone size, J gene, D gene, CDR3 DNA, CDR3 protein. A D gene is named only where the DNA matches it firmly. The size of a clone is reported for some rows only, either as once, few or many, or as a class for expanded clones.

v_call: TRBV5-4; clone_size: few; j_call: TRBJ2-1; d_call: TRBD2; cdr3_nt: TGTGCCAGCAGCTTGAAAGGACTAGCTGTTGGTGAGCAGTTCTTC; cdr3_aa: CASSLKGLAVGEQFF
v_call: TRBV28; clone_size: -; j_call: TRBJ2-7; d_call: -; cdr3_nt: TGTGCCAGTTCTACCTACGAGCAGTACTTC; cdr3_aa: CASSTYEQYF
v_call: TRBV18; clone_size: -; j_call: TRBJ2-2; d_call: -; cdr3_nt: TGTGCCAGCTCACCAGCCAGGGACGGGGAGCTGTTTTTT; cdr3_aa: CASSPARDGELFF
v_call: TRBV15; clone_size: few; j_call: TRBJ2-7; d_call: -; cdr3_nt: TGTGCCACCAGCAGAGAGATCAGGGGTATCAACGAGCAGTACTTC; cdr3_aa: CATSREIRGINEQYF
v_call: TRBV28; clone_size: -; j_call: TRBJ2-3; d_call: -; cdr3_nt: TGTGCCAGCAGTTTCTCCTGGACAGATCTCACAGATACGCAGTATTTT; cdr3_aa: CASSFSWTDLTDTQYF
v_call: TRBV30; clone_size: -; j_call: TRBJ1-1; d_call: -; cdr3_nt: TGTGCCCTGGCACAGGGAAGCACTGAAGCTTTCTTT; cdr3_aa: CALAQGSTEAFF
v_call: TRBV10-3; clone_size: -; j_call: TRBJ2-3; d_call: -; cdr3_nt: TGTGCCATCAGCCCTTCTCACTTAGATCCAGATACGCAGTATTTT; cdr3_aa: CAISPSHLDPDTQYF
v_call: TRBV4-1; clone_size: once; j_call: TRBJ2-1; d_call: TRBD2; cdr3_nt: TGCGCCAGCATTCATCTAGCGGGAGCCCGCAATGAGCAGTTCTTC; cdr3_aa: CASIHLAGARNEQFF
v_call: TRBV9; clone_size: -; j_call: TRBJ2-2; d_call: TRBD2; cdr3_nt: TGTGCCAGCAGCGACGATCGGACTAGCGACAACGGGGAGCTGTTTTTT; cdr3_aa: CASSDDRTSDNGELFF
v_call: TRBV29-1; clone_size: -; j_call: TRBJ2-1; d_call: TRBD2; cdr3_nt: TGCAGCGTTGGTGATGGGAGGGCCCACAATGAGCAGTTCTTC; cdr3_aa: CSVGDGRAHNEQFF
v_call: TRBV6-6; clone_size: -; j_call: TRBJ2-7; d_call: -; cdr3_nt: TGTGCCAGCAGTGGAGGGCAGGGTTTCTACGAGCAGTACTTC; cdr3_aa: CASSGGQGFYEQYF
v_call: TRBV6-1; clone_size: -; j_call: TRBJ1-4; d_call: -; cdr3_nt: TGTGCCAGCAGGGCCGGGTGGCAGGAGGCAAAACTGTTTTTT; cdr3_aa: CASRAGWQEAKLFF
v_call: TRBV5-1; clone_size: -; j_call: TRBJ1-5; d_call: TRBD1; cdr3_nt: TGCGCCAGCAGCTTGGCCGGAGGGGGCTATCAGCCCCAGCATTTT; cdr3_aa: CASSLAGGGYQPQHF
v_call: TRBV14; clone_size: -; j_call: TRBJ2-7; d_call: -; cdr3_nt: TGTGCCAGCAGCCACCGACAGTACTACGAGCAGTACTTC; cdr3_aa: CASSHRQYYEQYF
v_call: TRBV7-8; clone_size: -; j_call: TRBJ1-2; d_call: -; cdr3_nt: TGTGCCAGCAGCTTAGATGGGGGGATCTCTAACCGCTACACCTTC; cdr3_aa: CASSLDGGISNRYTF
v_call: TRBV7-3; clone_size: -; j_call: TRBJ2-2; d_call: TRBD1; cdr3_nt: TGTGCCAGCAGCAAAAGACAGGGGGCGGCCGGGGAGCTGTTTTTT; cdr3_aa: CASSKRQGAAGELFF
v_call: TRBV28; clone_size: once; j_call: TRBJ2-1; d_call: TRBD2; cdr3_nt: TGTGCCAGCACTACCTTGGGTGGGACTAGCGGGAGGGGGGAGCAGTTCTTC; cdr3_aa: CASTTLGGTSGRGEQFF
v_call: TRBV27; clone_size: -; j_call: TRBJ2-7; d_call: TRBD2; cdr3_nt: TGTGCCAGCAGGTCCGGGACTAGCGGGTCCAAGCAGTACTTC; cdr3_aa: CASRSGTSGSKQYF
v_call: TRBV9; clone_size: -; j_call: TRBJ1-5; d_call: -; cdr3_nt: TGTGCCAGCAGCGTAGCCCCCGGCGGGGATCAGCCCCAGCATTTT; cdr3_aa: CASSVAPGGDQPQHF
v_call: TRBV5-4; clone_size: -; j_call: TRBJ2-1; d_call: TRBD2; cdr3_nt: TGTGCCAGCAGCTTGCCTAGCGGGAGGGCGGGCTACAATGAGCAGTTCTTC; cdr3_aa: CASSLPSGRAGYNEQFF
v_call: TRBV7-3; clone_size: few; j_call: TRBJ1-1; d_call: TRBD1; cdr3_nt: TGTGCCAGCAGCTTAGGGGCCAGGGGGCAGAACACTGAAGCTTTCTTT; cdr3_aa: CASSLGARGQNTEAFF
v_call: TRBV15; clone_size: few; j_call: TRBJ2-2; d_call: TRBD1; cdr3_nt: TGTGCCACCAGCAGAGACCAGGACAGGGCGGTGTTTTTT; cdr3_aa: CATSRDQDRAVFF
v_call: TRBV7-2; clone_size: -; j_call: TRBJ2-7; d_call: -; cdr3_nt: TGTGCCAGCAGCTTAAGTCCTAGTACCCACGAGCAGTACTTC; cdr3_aa: CASSLSPSTHEQYF
v_call: TRBV7-6; clone_size: -; j_call: TRBJ2-1; d_call: TRBD2; cdr3_nt: TGTGCCAGCAGCCTCCAGCTCACTAGCGGGAGAGTCCATGAGCAGTTCTTC; cdr3_aa: CASSLQLTSGRVHEQFF
v_call: TRBV15; clone_size: -; j_call: TRBJ2-7; d_call: -; cdr3_nt: TGTGCCACCAGCAGGATTAGACAGGTCCAGCCCTACGAGCAGTACTTC; cdr3_aa: CATSRIRQVQPYEQYF
v_call: TRBV19; clone_size: -; j_call: TRBJ2-7; d_call: TRBD2; cdr3_nt: TGTGCCAGTAGTATAGTAGACGCCGGGAGGGGCGAGCAGTACTTC; cdr3_aa: CASSIVDAGRGEQYF
v_call: TRBV11-3; clone_size: -; j_call: TRBJ2-3; d_call: -; cdr3_nt: TGTGCCAGCAGCTCCCCGCAAGCCACAGATACGCAGTATTTT; cdr3_aa: CASSSPQATDTQYF
v_call: TRBV19; clone_size: few; j_call: TRBJ1-5; d_call: -; cdr3_nt: TGTGCCAGTAGTATCGGATGGGGGGGGGCGACGAGCAATCAGCCCCAGCATTTT; cdr3_aa: CASSIGWGGATSNQPQHF
v_call: TRBV6-1; clone_size: -; j_call: TRBJ1-1; d_call: -; cdr3_nt: TGTGCCAGCAGTCCGTCCCTGTTTGAAGCTTTCTTT; cdr3_aa: CASSPSLFEAFF
v_call: TRBV15; clone_size: -; j_call: TRBJ2-2; d_call: -; cdr3_nt: TGTGCCACCAGCAGAGTCCCTGACACGAACACCGGGGAGCTGTTTTTT; cdr3_aa: CATSRVPDTNTGELFF
v_call: TRBV30; clone_size: -; j_call: TRBJ1-3; d_call: -; cdr3_nt: TGTGCCTGGAGTGGACAGTCCCTGACTGGAAACACCATATATTTT; cdr3_aa: CAWSGQSLTGNTIYF
v_call: TRBV4-2; clone_size: -; j_call: TRBJ2-4; d_call: -; cdr3_nt: TGTGCCAGCAGCGCCGGTCGGGGAGCCGGGAACATTCAGTACTTC; cdr3_aa: CASSAGRGAGNIQYF
v_call: TRBV19; clone_size: -; j_call: TRBJ2-1; d_call: -; cdr3_nt: TGTGCCAGTCGTGAAAAGAGCTCCTACAATGAGCAGTTCTTC; cdr3_aa: CASREKSSYNEQFF
v_call: TRBV19; clone_size: few; j_call: TRBJ1-5; d_call: TRBD1; cdr3_nt: TGTGCCAGTAGTCATACAGGGGTTCTCCAGCCCCAGCATTTT; cdr3_aa: CASSHTGVLQPQHF
v_call: TRBV19; clone_size: -; j_call: TRBJ1-5; d_call: TRBD1; cdr3_nt: TGTGCCAGTACCAAACCCCGGCTGGACAGGGGGCAAGGGAGCAATCAGCCCCAGCATTTT; cdr3_aa: CASTKPRLDRGQGSNQPQHF
v_call: TRBV18; clone_size: -; j_call: TRBJ2-2; d_call: TRBD2; cdr3_nt: TGTGCCAGCTCCCTAGCGGGAGGGGACACCGGGGAGCTGTTTTTT; cdr3_aa: CASSLAGGDTGELFF
v_call: TRBV29-1; clone_size: few; j_call: TRBJ2-7; d_call: -; cdr3_nt: TGCAGCGTTGTCGTGACAGACGAGCAGTACTTC; cdr3_aa: CSVVVTDEQYF
v_call: TRBV30; clone_size: -; j_call: TRBJ2-7; d_call: -; cdr3_nt: TGTGCCTGGAGTGGAGGAAGGACAACCTACGAGCAGTACTTC; cdr3_aa: CAWSGGRTTYEQYF
v_call: TRBV25-1; clone_size: -; j_call: TRBJ2-7; d_call: -; cdr3_nt: TGTGCCAGCAGTGGACCGGGTCCTCCCTACGAGCAGTACTTC; cdr3_aa: CASSGPGPPYEQYF
v_call: TRBV19; clone_size: -; j_call: TRBJ1-4; d_call: TRBD1; cdr3_nt: TGTGCCAGTAGTCAGGGGGCAGCGCCTAATGAAAAACTGTTTTTT; cdr3_aa: CASSQGAAPNEKLFF